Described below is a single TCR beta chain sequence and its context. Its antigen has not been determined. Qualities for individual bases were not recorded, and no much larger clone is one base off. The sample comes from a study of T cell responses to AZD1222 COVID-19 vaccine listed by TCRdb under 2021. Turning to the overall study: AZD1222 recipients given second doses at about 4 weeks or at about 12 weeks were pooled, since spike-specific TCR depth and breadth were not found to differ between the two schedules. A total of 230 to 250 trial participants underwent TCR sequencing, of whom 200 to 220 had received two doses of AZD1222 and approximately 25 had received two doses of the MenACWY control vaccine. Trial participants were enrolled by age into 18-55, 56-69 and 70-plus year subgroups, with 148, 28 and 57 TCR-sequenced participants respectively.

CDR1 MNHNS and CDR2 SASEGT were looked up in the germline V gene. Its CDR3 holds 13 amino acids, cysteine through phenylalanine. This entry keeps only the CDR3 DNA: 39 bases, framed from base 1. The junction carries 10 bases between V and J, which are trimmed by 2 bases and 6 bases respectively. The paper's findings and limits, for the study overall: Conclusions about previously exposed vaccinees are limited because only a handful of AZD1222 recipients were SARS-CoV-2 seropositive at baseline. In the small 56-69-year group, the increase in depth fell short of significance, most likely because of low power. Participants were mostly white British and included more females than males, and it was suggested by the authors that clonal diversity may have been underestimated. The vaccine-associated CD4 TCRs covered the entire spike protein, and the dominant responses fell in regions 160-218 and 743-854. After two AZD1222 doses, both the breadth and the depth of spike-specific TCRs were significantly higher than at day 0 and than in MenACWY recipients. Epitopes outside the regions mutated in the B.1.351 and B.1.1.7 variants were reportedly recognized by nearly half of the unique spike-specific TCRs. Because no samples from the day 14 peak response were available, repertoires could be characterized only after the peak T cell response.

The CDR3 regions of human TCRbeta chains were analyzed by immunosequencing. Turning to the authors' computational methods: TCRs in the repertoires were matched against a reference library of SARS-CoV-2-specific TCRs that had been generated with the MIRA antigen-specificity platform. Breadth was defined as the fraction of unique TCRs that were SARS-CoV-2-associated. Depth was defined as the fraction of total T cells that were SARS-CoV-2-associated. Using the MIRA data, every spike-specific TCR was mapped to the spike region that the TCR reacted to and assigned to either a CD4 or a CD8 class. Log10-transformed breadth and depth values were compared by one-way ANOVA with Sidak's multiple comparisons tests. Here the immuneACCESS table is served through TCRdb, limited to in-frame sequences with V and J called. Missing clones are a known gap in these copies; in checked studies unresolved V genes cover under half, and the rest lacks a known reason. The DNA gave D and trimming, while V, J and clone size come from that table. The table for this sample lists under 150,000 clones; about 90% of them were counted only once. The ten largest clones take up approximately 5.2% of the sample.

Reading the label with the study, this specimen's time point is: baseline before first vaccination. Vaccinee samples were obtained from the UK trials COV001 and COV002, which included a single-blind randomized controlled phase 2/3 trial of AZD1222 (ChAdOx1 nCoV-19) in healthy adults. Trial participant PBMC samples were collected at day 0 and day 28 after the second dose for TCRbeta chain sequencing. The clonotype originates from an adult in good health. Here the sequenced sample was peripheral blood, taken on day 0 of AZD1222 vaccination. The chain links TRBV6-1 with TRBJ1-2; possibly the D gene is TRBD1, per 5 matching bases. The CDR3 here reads CASSESPGHGYTF. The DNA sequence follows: TGTGCCAGCAGTGAAAGCCCAGGGCATGGCTACACCTTC.